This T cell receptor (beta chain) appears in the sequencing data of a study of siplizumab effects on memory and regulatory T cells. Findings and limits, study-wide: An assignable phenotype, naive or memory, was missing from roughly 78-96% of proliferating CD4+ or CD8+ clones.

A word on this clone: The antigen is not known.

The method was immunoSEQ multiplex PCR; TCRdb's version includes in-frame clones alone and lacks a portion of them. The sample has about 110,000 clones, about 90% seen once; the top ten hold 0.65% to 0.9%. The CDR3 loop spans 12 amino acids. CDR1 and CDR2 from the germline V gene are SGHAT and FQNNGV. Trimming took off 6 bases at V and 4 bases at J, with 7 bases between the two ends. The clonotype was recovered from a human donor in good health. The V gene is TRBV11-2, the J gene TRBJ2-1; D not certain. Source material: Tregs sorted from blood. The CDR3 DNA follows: TGTGCCAGCAGACCCCTTTACAATGAGCAGTTCTTC. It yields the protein CASRPLYNEQFF.